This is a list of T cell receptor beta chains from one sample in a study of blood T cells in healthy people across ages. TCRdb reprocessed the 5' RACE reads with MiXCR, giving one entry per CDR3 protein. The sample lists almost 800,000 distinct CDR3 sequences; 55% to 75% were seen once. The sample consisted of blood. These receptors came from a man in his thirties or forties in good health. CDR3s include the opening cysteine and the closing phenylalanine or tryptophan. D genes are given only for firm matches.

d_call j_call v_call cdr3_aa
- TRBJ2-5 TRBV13 CASSLGLTTLQETQYF
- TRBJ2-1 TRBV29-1 CSGETGEQFF
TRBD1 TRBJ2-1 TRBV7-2 CASSEQKTGSEFF
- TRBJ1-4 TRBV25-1 CASSERRMNEKLFF
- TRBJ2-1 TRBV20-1 CSASPVQTPNEQFF
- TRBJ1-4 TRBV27 CASSPYRDWQLFF
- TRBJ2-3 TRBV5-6 CASSLTGDGYTDTQYF
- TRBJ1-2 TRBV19 CASKVARGAYNYGYTF
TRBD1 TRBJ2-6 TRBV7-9 CASSWTGLGSGANVLTF
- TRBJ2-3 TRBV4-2 CASSQEPGGQGDTQYF
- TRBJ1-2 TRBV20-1 CSARDHGEGERGGYTF
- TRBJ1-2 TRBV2 CASSETRRCTF
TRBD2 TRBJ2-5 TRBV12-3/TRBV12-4 CASRGGVEYF
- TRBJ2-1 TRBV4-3 CASSQDPSSRDNEQFF
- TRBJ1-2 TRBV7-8 CASSLRPGDYGYTF
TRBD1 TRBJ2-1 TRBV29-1 CSVDRGLSNEQFF
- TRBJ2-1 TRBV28 CASSFSLTRGMNNEQFF
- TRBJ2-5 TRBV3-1 CASSQDAGETQYF
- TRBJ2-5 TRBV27 CASSLRGPQETQYF
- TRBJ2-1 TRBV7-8 CASSASRDPSINEQFF
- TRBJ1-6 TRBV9 CASSAQSGVNSPLHF
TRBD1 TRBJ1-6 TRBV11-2 CASSYNWDRKNSPLHF
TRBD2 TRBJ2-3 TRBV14 CASSKSGGGPPDTQYF
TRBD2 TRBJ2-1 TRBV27 CASSLSGTSGHNEQFF
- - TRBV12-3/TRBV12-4 CASSLRVGEQYF
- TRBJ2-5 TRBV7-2 CASRGKAGGQYF
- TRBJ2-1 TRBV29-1 CSVEGGGQAYNEQFF
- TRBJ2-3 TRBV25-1 CASSGSATLVLSTDTQYF
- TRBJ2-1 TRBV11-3 CASRDTNSNEQFF
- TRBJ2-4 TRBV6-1 CARWGRFLAKNIQYF
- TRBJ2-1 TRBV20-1 CSARAVYDEQFF
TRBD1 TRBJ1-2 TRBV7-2 CASSLWGPGQGSGNYGYTF
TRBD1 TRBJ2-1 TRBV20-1 CSARIPGGNEQFF
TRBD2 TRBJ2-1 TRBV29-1 CSVLGTSDIGKNEQFF
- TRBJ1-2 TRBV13 CASSLGGMGRNYGYTF
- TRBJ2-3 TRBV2 CASKGDTDTQYF
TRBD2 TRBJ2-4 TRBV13 CASSAGLAWENIQYF
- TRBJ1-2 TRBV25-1 CASSDPGYGYTF
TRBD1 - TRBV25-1 CASSSRDRGIYEQYF
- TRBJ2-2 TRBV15 CATSTWELFF
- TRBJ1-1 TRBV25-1 CASSVHGRGNTEAFF
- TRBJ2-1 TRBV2 CASSEDPSSYNEQFF